This paragraph covers one T cell receptor beta chain sequence. Its antigen is as yet unknown. The CDR3 consists of 15 residues. Germline V gene lookup returns CDR1 LNHNV and CDR2 YYDKDF (reference sequence). Trimming pared 2 bases from V and 7 bases from J, leaving 15 bases between. Cells sorted by CD45RO/CCR7/CD25/CD127/CD95/CD27 comprised CD4+ naive, central memory, regulatory and stem cell-like memory cells. Expressed TCRB transcripts were sequenced because the isolated RNA had all been reverse transcribed beforehand. Samples of naive, central memory and regulatory T cells yielded a mean of about 3.5 million reads. The repertoire was sequenced with immunoSEQ multiplex PCR; TCRdb's copy has only in-frame clones and lacks some. The table shows under 200,000 clones, with under 13% occurring only once. The data are from a study of beta chain features in type 1 diabetes. Overall study findings and caveats: Among all four CD4+ subsets, Type 1 diabetes patients had TCRB CDR3s that were moderately but significantly shorter. PCR, the amplification step, might favor shorter templates, equally in patients and controls. Cells with high TCR expression could be over-represented when cDNA is sequenced.

The chain is built from TRBV15 and TRBJ2-1; TRBD1 is a possible D gene (6 bases). The specimen sequenced was central memory CD4+ T cells from blood. The TCR was taken from a man aged 30 to 45 with type 1 diabetes. CDR3 amino acids: CATSRPTTGMNEQFF. For the CDR3, the DNA is TGTGCCACCAGCAGACCAACCACAGGGATGAATGAGCAGTTCTTC.